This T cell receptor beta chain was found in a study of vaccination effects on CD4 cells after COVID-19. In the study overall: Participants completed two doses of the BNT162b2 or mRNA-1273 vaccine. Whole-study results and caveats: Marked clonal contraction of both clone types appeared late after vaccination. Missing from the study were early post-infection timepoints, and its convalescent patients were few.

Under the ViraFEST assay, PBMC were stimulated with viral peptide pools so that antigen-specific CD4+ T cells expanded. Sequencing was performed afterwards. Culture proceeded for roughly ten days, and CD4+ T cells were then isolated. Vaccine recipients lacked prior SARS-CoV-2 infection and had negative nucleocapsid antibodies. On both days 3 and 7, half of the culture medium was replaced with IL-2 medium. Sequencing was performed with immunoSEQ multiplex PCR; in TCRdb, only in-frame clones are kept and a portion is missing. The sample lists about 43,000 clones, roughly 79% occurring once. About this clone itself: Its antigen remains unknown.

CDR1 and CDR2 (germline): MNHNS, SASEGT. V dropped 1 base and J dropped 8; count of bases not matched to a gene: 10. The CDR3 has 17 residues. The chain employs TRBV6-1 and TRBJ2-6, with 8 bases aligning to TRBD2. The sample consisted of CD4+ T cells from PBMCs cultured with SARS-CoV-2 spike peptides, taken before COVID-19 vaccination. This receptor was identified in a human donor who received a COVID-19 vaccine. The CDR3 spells CASSEGGRGAPTNVLTF. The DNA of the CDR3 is TGTGCCAGCAGTGAAGGGGGGCGGGGGGCCCCAACCAACGTCCTGACTTTC.